This TCR beta chain was captured by sequencing in a study of T cell responses to AZD1222 COVID-19 vaccine (dated by TCRdb to about 2021). For context, the study as a whole: Because spike-specific TCR depth and breadth did not differ between the two schedules, AZD1222 recipients who got a second dose at roughly 4 weeks were pooled with those who got a second dose at roughly 12 weeks. TCR sequencing covered 233 trial participants: around 210 given two doses of AZD1222 and about 26 given two doses of MenACWY control vaccine. Trial participants were enrolled by age into 18-55, 56-69 and 70-plus year subgroups, with approximately 150, 28 and 58 TCR-sequenced participants respectively.

The time point tag for this specimen amounts to: baseline before first vaccination. Samples from vaccinated people were obtained from the UK trials COV001 and COV002, which included a single-blind randomized controlled phase 2/3 trial of AZD1222 (ChAdOx1 nCoV-19) in healthy adults. For TCRbeta chain sequencing, PBMC samples from trial participants were taken at day 0 and at day 28 after the second dose. This clone turned up a few times. Its antigen remains unidentified. Within one base of it there is no much larger clone, and no base qualities were kept. The CDR3 regions of human TCRbeta chains were analyzed by immunosequencing. As for how the authors treated the data: TCRs in the repertoires were compared against a reference library of SARS-CoV-2-specific TCRs that had been generated with the MIRA antigen-specificity platform. Breadth meant the fraction of unique TCRs that were SARS-CoV-2-associated, whereas depth meant the fraction of total T cells that were SARS-CoV-2-associated. Using the MIRA data, every spike-specific TCR was mapped to the spike region that the TCR reacted to and assigned to either a CD4 or a CD8 class. Log10-transformed breadth and depth values were compared by one-way ANOVA with Sidak's multiple comparisons tests. This is the immuneACCESS table as TCRdb keeps it, with only in-frame sequences that have V and J called. A part of the clones is gone; compared with another copy, unresolved V genes explain less than half, and the rest is unexplained. Clone size and the V and J calls come from that table; the DNA yielded D and trimming. This sample gives roughly 120,000 clones in total; roughly nine tenths of them show up just once. The ten largest account for 7% to 9% of the sample.

CDR1 and CDR2 are drawn from the germline V gene (reference sequence): SGHAT, FQDESV. From the cysteine through the phenylalanine, the CDR3 covers 15 amino acids. Here the CDR3 DNA is all that survives: 45 bases in frame from base 1. Trimming at the junction amounts to 0 bases on V and 8 bases on J, and the germline ends lie 16 bases apart. General findings and caveats noted by the study authors: Participants were mostly white British and included more females than males, and it was suggested by the authors that clonal diversity may have been underestimated. Only a handful of AZD1222 recipients were SARS-CoV-2 seropositive at baseline, limiting conclusions about previously exposed vaccinees. After two AZD1222 doses, both the breadth and the depth of spike-specific TCRs were significantly higher than at day 0 and than in MenACWY recipients. Because no samples from the day 14 peak response were available, repertoires could be characterized only after the peak T cell response. CD4 TCRs associated with the vaccine covered the entire spike protein, and the dominant responses were in regions 160-218 and 743-854. Reportedly, close to half of the unique spike-specific TCRs recognized epitopes lying outside the regions that are mutated in the B.1.351 and B.1.1.7 variants. The 56-69-year group was small, and its depth increase did not reach significance, likely because of low power.

This TCR was sampled from an adult in good health. The chain is made from TRBV11-1 and TRBJ1-1; TRBD1 could be the D gene, as 6 bases match. The sequences come from peripheral blood, collected on day 0 of AZD1222 vaccination. CDR3 protein: CASSLAWAPTGEAFF. The DNA sequence is as follows: TGTGCCAGCAGCTTAGCGTGGGCCCCGACAGGAGAAGCTTTCTTT.